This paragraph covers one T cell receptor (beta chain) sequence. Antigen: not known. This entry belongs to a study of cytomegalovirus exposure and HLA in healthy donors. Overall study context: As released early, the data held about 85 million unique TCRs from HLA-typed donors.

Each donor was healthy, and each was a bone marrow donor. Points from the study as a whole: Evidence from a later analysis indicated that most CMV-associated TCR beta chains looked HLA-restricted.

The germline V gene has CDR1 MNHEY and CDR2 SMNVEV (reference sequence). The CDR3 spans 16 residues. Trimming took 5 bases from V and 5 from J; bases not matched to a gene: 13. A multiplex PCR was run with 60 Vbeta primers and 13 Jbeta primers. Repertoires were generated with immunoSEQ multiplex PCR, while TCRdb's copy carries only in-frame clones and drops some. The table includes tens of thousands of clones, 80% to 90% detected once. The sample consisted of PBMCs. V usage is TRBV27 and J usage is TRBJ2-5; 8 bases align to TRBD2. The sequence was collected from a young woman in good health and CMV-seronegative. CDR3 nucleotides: TGTGCCAGCAGTCCGTGGAGTCGGGGGGGATTGGAGACCCAGTACTTC. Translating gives CASSPWSRGGLETQYF.